Here is one T cell receptor (beta chain) with its context. Its antigen is not known. This record belongs to a study of cytomegalovirus exposure and HLA in healthy donors. This CDR3 is 18 amino acids long. V lost 4 bases and J 0 bases, leaving 16 bases between the germline ends. CDR1 is SGHTA and CDR2 is FQGNSA in the germline V gene. Researchers ran the PCR with 60 Vbeta and 13 Jbeta primers. Per the original methods: Later, an analysis found about 80 million unique TCR beta chains, and about 10 million of these were shared. Produced via immunoSEQ multiplex PCR; TCRdb's table is partial and in-frame only. D and trimming were read from the DNA, whereas the V and J calls and clone size are those reported in that table. This sample has 150,000 to 200,000 clones, with around three quarters found just once. General observations from the study: In a later analysis, specific HLA alleles were associated with approximately 17,000 TCR beta sequences at a 0.05 false discovery rate. Indistinguishability led to the exclusion of some V segments, TRBV6-2 and TRBV6-3 included.

Material for sequencing was PBMCs. The receptor was isolated from a woman in her thirties in good health and CMV-seropositive. This rearrangement joins TRBV7-2 to TRBJ1-6; D may be TRBD1 (6 bases). The CDR3 DNA sequence: TGTGCCAGCAGCTCTAAGGACAGTACGAGCTCCTATAATTCACCCCTCCACTTT. Amino acids: CASSSKDSTSSYNSPLHF.